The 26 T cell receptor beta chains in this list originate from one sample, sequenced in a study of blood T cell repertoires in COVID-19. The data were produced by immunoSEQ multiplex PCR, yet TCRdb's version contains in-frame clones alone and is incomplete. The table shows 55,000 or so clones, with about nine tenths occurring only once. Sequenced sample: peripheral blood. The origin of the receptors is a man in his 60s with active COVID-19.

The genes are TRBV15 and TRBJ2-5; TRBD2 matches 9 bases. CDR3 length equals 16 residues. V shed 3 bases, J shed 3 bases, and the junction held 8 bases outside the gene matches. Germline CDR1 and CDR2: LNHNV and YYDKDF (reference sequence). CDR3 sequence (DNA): TGTGCCACCAGCAGGTGGGTAGCGGGAGACGAAGAGACCCAGTACTTC. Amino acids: CATSRWVAGDEETQYF.

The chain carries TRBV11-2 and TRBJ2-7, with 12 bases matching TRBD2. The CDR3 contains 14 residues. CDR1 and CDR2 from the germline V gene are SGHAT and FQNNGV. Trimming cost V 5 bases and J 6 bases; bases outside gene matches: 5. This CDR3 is CASSLGLAGSEQYF. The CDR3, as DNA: TGTGCCAGCAGCCTCGGACTAGCGGGATCCGAGCAGTACTTC.

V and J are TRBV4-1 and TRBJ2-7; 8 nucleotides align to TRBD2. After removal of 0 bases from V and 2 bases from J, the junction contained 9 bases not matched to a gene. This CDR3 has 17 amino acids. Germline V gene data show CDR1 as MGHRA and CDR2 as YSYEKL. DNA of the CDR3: TGCGCCAGCAGCCAAGAGGTTGACGTAGCGGGACCCTACGAGCAGTACTTC. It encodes CASSQEVDVAGPYEQYF.

In DNA form, the CDR3 reads TGTGCCAGTAGTATAGGAGAGGGGGGGACGGACATTCAGTACTTC. The encoded protein is CASSIGEGGTDIQYF. The chain uses TRBV19 and TRBJ2-4; the D gene is possibly TRBD2 (7 bases). The V and J ends lost 1 base and 8 bases respectively, with 15 bases between them. Per the germline V gene, CDR1 is LNHDA and CDR2 is SQIVND (reference sequence). The CDR3 totals 15 residues.

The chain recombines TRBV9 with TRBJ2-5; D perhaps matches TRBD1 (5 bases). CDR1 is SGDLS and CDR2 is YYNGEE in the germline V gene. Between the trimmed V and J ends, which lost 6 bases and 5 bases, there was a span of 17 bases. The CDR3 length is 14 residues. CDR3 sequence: CASTPAGLIETQYF. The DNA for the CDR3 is TGTGCCAGCACACCTGCAGGGTTGATTGAGACCCAGTACTTC. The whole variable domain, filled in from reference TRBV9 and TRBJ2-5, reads DSGVTQTPKHLITATGQRVTLRCSPRSGDLSVYWYQQSLDQGLQFLIQYYNGEERAKGNILERFSAQQFPDLHSELNLSSLELGDSALYFCASTPAGLIETQYFGPGTRLLVL.

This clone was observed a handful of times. The CDR3 protein is CASSLLPGGLRQPQHF. The CDR3 nucleotides read TGTGCCAGCAGTTTATTGCCAGGGGGCTTAAGGCAGCCCCAGCATTTT. This chain joins TRBV28 and TRBJ1-5, with 8 bases that match TRBD1. Per germline, CDR1 MDHEN and CDR2 SYDVKM. V was clipped by 1 base and J by 7 bases; unmatched bases: 9. The CDR3 is made up of 16 amino acids.

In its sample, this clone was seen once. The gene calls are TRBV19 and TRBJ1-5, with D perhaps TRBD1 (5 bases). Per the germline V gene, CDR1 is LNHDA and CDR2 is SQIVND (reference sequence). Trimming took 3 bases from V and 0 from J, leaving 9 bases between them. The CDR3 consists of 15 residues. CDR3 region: CASSMTVNSNQPQHF. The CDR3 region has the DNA TGTGCCAGTAGTATGACAGTGAATAGCAATCAGCCCCAGCATTTT.

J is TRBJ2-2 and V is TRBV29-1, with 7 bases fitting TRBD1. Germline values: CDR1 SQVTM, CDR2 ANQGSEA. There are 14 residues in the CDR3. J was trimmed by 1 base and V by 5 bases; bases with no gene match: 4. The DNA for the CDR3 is TGCAGCGTTATTAACAGGGGGAACACCGGGGAGCTGTTTTTT. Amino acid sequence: CSVINRGNTGELFF.

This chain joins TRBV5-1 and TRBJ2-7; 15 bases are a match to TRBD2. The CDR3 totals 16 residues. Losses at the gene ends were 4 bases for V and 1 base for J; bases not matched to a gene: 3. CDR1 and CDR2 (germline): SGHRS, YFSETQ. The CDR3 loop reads CASSRTSGRDSYEQYF. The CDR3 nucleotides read TGCGCCAGCAGCAGGACTAGCGGGAGGGATTCCTACGAGCAGTACTTC. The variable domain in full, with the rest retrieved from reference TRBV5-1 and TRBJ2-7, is KAGVTQTPRYLIKTRGQQVTLSCSPISGHRSVSWYQQTPGQGLQFLFEYFSETQRNKGNFPGRFSGRQFSNSRSEMNVSTLELGDSALYLCASSRTSGRDSYEQYFGPGTRLTVT.

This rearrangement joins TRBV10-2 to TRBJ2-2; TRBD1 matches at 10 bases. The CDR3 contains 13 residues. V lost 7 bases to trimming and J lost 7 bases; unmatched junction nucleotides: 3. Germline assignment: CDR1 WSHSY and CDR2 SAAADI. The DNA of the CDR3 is TGCGCCAGCACGGGACAGGGGAGCGGGGAGCTGTTTTTT. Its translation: CASTGQGSGELFF.

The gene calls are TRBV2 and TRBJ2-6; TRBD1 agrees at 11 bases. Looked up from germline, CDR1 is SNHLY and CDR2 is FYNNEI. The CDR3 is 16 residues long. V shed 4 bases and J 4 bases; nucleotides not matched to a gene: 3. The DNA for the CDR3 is TGTGCCAGCAGTGTGGACAGGGGGCAAGGGGCCAACGTCCTGACTTTC. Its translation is CASSVDRGQGANVLTF.

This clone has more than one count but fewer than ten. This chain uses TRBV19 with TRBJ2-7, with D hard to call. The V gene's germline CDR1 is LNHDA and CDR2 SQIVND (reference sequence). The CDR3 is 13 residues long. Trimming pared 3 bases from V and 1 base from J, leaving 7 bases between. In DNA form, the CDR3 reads TGTGCCAGTAGTATCCGAGTTTCCTACGAGCAGTACTTC. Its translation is CASSIRVSYEQYF.

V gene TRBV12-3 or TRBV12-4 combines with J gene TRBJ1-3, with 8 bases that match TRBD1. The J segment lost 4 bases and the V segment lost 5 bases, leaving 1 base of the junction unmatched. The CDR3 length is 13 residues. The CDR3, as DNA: TGTGCCAGCAGTGGGACAGGAGGAAACACCATATATTTT. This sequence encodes CASSGTGGNTIYF.

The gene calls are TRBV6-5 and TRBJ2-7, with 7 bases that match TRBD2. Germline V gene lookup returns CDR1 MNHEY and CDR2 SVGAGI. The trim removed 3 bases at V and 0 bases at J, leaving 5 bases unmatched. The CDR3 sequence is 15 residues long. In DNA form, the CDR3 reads TGTGCCAGCAGTTATAGCAGGGAGGGCTCCTACGAGCAGTACTTC. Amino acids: CASSYSREGSYEQYF.

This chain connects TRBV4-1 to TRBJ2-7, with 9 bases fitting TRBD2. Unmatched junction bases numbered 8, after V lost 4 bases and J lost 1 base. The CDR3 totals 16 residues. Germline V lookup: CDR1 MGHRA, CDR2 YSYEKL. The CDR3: CASSRQRAGGSYEQYF. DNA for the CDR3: TGCGCCAGCAGCCGCCAAAGGGCGGGGGGGTCCTACGAGCAGTACTTC.

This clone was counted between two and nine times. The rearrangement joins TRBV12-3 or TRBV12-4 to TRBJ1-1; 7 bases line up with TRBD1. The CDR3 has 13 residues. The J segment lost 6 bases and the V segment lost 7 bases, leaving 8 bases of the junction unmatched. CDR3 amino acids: CASNQNRGPEAFF. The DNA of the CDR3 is TGTGCCAGCAATCAAAACAGGGGCCCTGAAGCTTTCTTT.

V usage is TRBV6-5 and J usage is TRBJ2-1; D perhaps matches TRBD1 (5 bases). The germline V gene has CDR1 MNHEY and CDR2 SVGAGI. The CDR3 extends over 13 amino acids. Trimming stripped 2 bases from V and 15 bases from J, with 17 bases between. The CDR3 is CASSYGEQGPRFF. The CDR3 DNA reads TGTGCCAGCAGTTACGGCGAGCAGGGCCCTCGGTTCTTC.

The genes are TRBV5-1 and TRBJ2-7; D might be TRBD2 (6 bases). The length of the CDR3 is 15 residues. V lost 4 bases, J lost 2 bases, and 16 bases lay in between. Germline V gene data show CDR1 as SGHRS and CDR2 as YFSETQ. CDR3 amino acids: CASSLASGSTYEQYF. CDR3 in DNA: TGCGCCAGCAGCCTGGCCAGCGGGTCTACCTACGAGCAGTACTTC.

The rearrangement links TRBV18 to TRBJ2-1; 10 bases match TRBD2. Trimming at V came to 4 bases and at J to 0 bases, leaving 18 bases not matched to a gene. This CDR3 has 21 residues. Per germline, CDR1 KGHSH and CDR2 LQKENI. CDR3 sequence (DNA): TGTGCCAGCTCACTGCGGAGGGGAAAAGTGAGCGGGAGGGCCTCCTACAATGAGCAGTTCTTC. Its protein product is CASSLRRGKVSGRASYNEQFF.

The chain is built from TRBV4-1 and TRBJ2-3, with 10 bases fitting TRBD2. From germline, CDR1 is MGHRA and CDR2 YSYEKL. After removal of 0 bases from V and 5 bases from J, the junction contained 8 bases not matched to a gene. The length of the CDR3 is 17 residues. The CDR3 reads CASSQDRASGRVDTQYF. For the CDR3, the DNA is TGCGCCAGCAGCCAAGATAGAGCTAGCGGGAGAGTAGATACGCAGTATTTT.

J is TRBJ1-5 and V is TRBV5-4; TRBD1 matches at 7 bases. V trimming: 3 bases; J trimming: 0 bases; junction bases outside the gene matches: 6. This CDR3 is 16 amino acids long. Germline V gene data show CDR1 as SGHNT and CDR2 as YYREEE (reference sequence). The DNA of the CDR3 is TGTGCCAGCAGCTCTGACAGGGCCCATAGCAATCAGCCCCAGCATTTT. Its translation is CASSSDRAHSNQPQHF.

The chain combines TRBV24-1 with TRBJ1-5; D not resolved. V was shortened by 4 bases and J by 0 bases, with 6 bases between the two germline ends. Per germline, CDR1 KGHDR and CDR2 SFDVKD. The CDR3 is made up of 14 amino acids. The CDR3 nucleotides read TGTGCCACCAGTGACCGGTATAGCAATCAGCCCCAGCATTTT. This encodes CATSDRYSNQPQHF.

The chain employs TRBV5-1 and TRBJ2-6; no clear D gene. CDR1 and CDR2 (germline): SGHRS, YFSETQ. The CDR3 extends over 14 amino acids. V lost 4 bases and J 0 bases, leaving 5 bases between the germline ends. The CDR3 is CASSVNSGANVLTF. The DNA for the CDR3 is TGCGCCAGCAGCGTCAACTCTGGGGCCAACGTCCTGACTTTC.

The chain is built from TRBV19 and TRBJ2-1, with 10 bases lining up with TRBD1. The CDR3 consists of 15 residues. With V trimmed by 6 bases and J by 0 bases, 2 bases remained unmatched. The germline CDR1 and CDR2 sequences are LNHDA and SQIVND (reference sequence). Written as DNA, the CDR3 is TGTGCCAGTAGCTGGACAGGGGGCTCCTACAATGAGCAGTTCTTC. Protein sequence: CASSWTGGSYNEQFF.

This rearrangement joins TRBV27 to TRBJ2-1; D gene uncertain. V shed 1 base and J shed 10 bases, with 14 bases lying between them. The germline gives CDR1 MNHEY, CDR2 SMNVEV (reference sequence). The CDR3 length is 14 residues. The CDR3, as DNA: TGTGCCAGCAGTTTATTGGCGCAAGAGGTGGAGCAGTTCTTC. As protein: CASSLLAQEVEQFF.

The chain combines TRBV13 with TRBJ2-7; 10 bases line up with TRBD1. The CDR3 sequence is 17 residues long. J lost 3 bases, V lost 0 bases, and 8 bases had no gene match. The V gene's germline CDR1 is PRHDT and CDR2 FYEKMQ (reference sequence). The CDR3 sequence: CASSLGPGQGENYEQYF. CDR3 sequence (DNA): TGTGCCAGCAGCTTAGGTCCCGGACAGGGGGAGAACTACGAGCAGTACTTC.